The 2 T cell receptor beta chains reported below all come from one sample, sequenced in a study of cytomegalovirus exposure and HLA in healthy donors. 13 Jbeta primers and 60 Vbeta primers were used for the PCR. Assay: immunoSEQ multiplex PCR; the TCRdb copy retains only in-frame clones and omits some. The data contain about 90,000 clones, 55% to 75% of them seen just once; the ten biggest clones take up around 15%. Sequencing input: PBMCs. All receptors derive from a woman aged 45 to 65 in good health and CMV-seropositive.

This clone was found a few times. This chain's CDR3 is CAWTRGIGQFF. CDR3 sequence (DNA): TGTGCCTGGACCAGGGGGATCGGGCAGTTCTTC. The V call is TRBV30, the J call TRBJ2-1; 7 positions agree with TRBD1. V shed 4 bases, J shed 12 bases, and the junction held 6 bases outside the gene matches. Germline lookup yields CDR1 GTSNPN and CDR2 SVGIG (reference sequence). The CDR3 is 11 residues long.

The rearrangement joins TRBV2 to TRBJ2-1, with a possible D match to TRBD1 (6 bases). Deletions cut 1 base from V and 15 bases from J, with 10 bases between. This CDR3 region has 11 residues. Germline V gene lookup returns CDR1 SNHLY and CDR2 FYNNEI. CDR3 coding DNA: TGTGCCAGCAGTGAAGGGCAGGGGTTGTTCTTC. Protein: CASSEGQGLFF.